This is a list of T cell receptor beta chains from one sample in a study of T cells in Graves' hyperthyroidism and ophthalmopathy. MiXCR, run by TCRdb on the multiplex PCR reads, gives a single entry per CDR3 protein. This table holds 400,000 to 550,000 distinct CDR3 sequences, roughly a quarter found once. The specimen sequenced was blood. These receptors were taken from a woman in her 30s with Graves' ophthalmopathy. Each CDR3 is given with its conserved first and last residue.

j_gene,v_gene,CDR3aa
TRBJ1-1,TRBV19,CASSPTTGTEAFF
TRBJ1-5,TRBV5-1,CASSSWTGQYSNQPQHF
TRBJ2-5,TRBV11-1,CASRGGADVRETQYF
TRBJ2-5,TRBV6-5,CASSSPSGGEETQYF
TRBJ1-1,TRBV11-2,CASSSYGMNTEAFF
TRBJ2-5,TRBV6-4,CASSDWVVRPQETQYF
TRBJ2-5,TRBV20-1,CSARDLSEREGQETQYF
TRBJ2-2,TRBV7-3,CASSQTSGRGTGELFF
TRBJ1-2,TRBV10-3,CAISEGPNYGYTF
TRBJ2-7,TRBV6-2/TRBV6-3,CASSYSASSYEQYF
TRBJ1-1,TRBV15,CATTVGRGNTEAFF
TRBJ1-2,TRBV2,CATQLDGGFTYGYTF
TRBJ2-7,TRBV28,CATIKTGHKAEQYF
TRBJ1-5,TRBV29-1,CSVAVASGQHF
TRBJ1-1,TRBV19,CASTPTGSSNTEAFF
TRBJ1-3,TRBV5-1,CASSSDPSGNTIYF